The 10 T cell receptor beta chains in this list originate from one sample, sequenced in a study of CD8 T cells in Susac syndrome. Reverse transcription of roughly 0.45 to 1 ug RNA used random hexamers. Using its own MiXCR run on the immunoSEQ multiplex PCR reads, TCRdb lists one record per CDR3 protein. The data show 150,000 to 200,000 distinct CDR3 sequences, roughly 94% seen once. Sequencing was performed on CD4+ T cells from PBMCs. These receptors were taken from a human donor in good health.

V gene TRBV5-1 combines with J gene TRBJ1-1, with 9 bases lining up with TRBD1. Germline CDR1 SGHRS, CDR2 YFSETQ. The CDR3 length is 16 residues. The V gene end was trimmed by 0 bases and the J gene end by 4 bases; junction bases not matched to a gene: 7. CDR3 amino acids: CASSLARDRVVTEAFF. In DNA, the CDR3 is TGCGCCAGCAGCTTGGCTAGGGACAGGGTGGTCACTGAAGCTTTCTTT.

This CDR3 is CASSRRETYNEQFF. The CDR3 coding sequence is TGTGCCAGCAGCCGCAGGGAGACCTACAATGAGCAGTTCTTC. This sequence joins TRBV7-8 and TRBJ2-1, with D perhaps being TRBD1 or TRBD2 (5 bases each). The CDR3 has 14 amino acids. Looked up from germline, CDR1 is SGHVS and CDR2 is FQNEAQ. Trimming stripped 5 bases from V and 2 bases from J, with 10 bases between.

The chain couples TRBV28 to TRBJ2-7, with D possibly being TRBD1 (6 bases). Germline V gene sequence: CDR1 MDHEN, CDR2 SYDVKM. The CDR3 runs 15 residues. V was shortened by 5 bases and J by 3 bases, with 17 bases between the two germline ends. CDR3 DNA sequence: TGTGCCAGCAGTCAACCGGGACATTTATTCTACGAGCAGTACTTC. It yields the protein CASSQPGHLFYEQYF.

V usage is TRBV4-1 and J usage is TRBJ2-5, with TRBD2 identical over 10 bases. CDR1 is MGHRA and CDR2 is YSYEKL in the germline V gene. There are 15 residues in the CDR3. The trim removed 3 bases at V and 6 bases at J, leaving 7 bases unmatched. Here the CDR3 DNA reads TGCGCCAGCAGCCAGCTGAGCGGGAGGGCCCAGACCCAGTACTTC. It specifies CASSQLSGRAQTQYF.

This clonotype was recorded once. V and J are TRBV3-1 and TRBJ1-2; TRBD1 matches at 7 bases. V dropped 5 bases and J dropped 7; count of bases not matched to a gene: 10. CDR1 LGHDT and CDR2 YNNKEL come from the germline V gene (reference sequence). The CDR3 is made up of 14 amino acids. The CDR3: CASSRTGLEFGYTF. The DNA of the CDR3 is TGTGCCAGCAGCAGGACAGGTTTGGAGTTTGGCTACACCTTC.

The V and J genes are TRBV2 and TRBJ2-2; 11 bases are a match to TRBD2. V gave up 6 bases and J gave up 7 bases; unmatched junction bases: 4. CDR1 and CDR2 from the germline V gene are SNHLY and FYNNEI. This CDR3 contains 14 residues. CDR3 in amino acids: CASRGTSGSGELFF. The CDR3 nucleotides read TGTGCCAGCAGAGGGACTAGCGGAAGCGGGGAGCTGTTTTTT.

This CDR3 is CAITDSIAKNIQYF. For the CDR3, the DNA is TGTGCCATCACGGACTCTATAGCCAAAAACATTCAGTACTTC. The V and J genes are TRBV7-9 and TRBJ2-4; D is possibly TRBD2 (5 bases). This CDR3 contains 14 residues. Trimming left V 10 bases short and J 0 bases short, with 13 bases between. Germline assignment: CDR1 SEHNR and CDR2 FQNEAQ (reference sequence).

The gene calls are TRBV3-1 and TRBJ1-1, with D possibly being TRBD1 (5 bases). Trimming removed 4 bases from V and 3 bases from J, with 12 bases in between. The germline V gene encodes CDR1 LGHDT and CDR2 YNNKEL (reference sequence). This CDR3 has 14 residues. CDR3 sequence (DNA): TGTGCCAGCAGCCCAGGGTTAGGGGACACTGAAGCTTTCTTT. Translation gives CASSPGLGDTEAFF.

This chain uses TRBV19 with TRBJ2-3; possibly TRBD2 for D (6 bases). CDR1 and CDR2 (germline): LNHDA, SQIVND (reference sequence). The CDR3 covers 13 residues. Between the trimmed V and J ends, which lost 2 bases and 6 bases, there was a span of 9 bases. This CDR3 reads CASSITGGDTQYF. DNA of the CDR3: TGTGCCAGTAGTATAACTGGAGGGGATACGCAGTATTTT. Full variable domain (rest looked up from reference TRBV19 and TRBJ2-3): DGGITQSPKYLFRKEGQNVTLSCEQNLNHDAMYWYRQDPGQGLRLIYYSQIVNDFQKGDIAEGYSVSREKKESFPLTVTSAQKNPTAFYLCASSITGGDTQYFGPGTRLTVL.

CDR3 protein: CSATRGGGVNTGELFF. The CDR3 DNA is TGCAGTGCCACGAGGGGCGGGGGAGTTAACACCGGGGAGCTGTTTTTT. The chain combines TRBV20-1 with TRBJ2-2, with 7 bases matching TRBD2. V was clipped by 6 bases and J by 2 bases; unmatched bases: 12. CDR1 DFQATT and CDR2 SNEGSKA come from the germline V gene (reference sequence). The CDR3 is made up of 16 amino acids.